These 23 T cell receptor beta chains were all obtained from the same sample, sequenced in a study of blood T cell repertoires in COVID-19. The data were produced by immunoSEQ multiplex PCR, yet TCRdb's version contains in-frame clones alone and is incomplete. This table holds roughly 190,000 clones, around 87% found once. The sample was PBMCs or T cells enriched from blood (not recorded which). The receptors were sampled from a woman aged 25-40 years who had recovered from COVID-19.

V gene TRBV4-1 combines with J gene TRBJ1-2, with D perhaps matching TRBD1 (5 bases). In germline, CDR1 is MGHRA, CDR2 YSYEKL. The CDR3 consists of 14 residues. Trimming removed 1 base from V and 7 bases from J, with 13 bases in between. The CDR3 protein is CASSQGGGLPGYTF. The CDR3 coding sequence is TGCGCCAGCAGCCAAGGGGGGGGTCTGCCTGGCTACACCTTC.

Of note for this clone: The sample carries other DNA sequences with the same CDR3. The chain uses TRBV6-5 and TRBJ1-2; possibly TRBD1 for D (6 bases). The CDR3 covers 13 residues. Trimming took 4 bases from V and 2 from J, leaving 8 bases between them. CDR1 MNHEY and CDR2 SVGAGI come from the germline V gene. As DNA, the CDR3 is TGTGCCAGCAGTTTAACAGGGAACTATGGCTACACCTTC. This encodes CASSLTGNYGYTF.

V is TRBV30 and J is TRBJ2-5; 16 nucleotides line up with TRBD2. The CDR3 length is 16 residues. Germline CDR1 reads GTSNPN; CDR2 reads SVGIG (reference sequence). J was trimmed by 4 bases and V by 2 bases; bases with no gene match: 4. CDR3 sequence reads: CAWSFGTSGRGETQYF. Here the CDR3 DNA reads TGTGCCTGGAGTTTCGGGACTAGCGGGAGGGGAGAGACCCAGTACTTC.

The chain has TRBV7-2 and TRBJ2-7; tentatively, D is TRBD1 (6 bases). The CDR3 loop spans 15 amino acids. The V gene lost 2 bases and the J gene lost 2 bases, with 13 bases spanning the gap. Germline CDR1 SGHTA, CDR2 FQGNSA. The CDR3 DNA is TGTGCCAGCAGCTTAACATTGAGGGGGACCTACGAGCAGTACTTC. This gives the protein CASSLTLRGTYEQYF.

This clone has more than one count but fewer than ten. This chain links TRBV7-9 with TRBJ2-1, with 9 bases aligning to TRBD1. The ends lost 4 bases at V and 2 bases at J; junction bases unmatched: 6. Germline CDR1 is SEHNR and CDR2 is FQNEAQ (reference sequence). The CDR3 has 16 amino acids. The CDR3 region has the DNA TGTGCCAGCAGCTATTCGGGACAGGGACCCTACAATGAGCAGTTCTTC. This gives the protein CASSYSGQGPYNEQFF.

The chain's CDR3 is CASSFDQGASTGELFF. CDR3 nucleotides: TGCGCCAGCAGCTTTGATCAGGGGGCTAGCACCGGGGAGCTGTTTTTT. The V and J genes are TRBV5-1 and TRBJ2-2; TRBD1 matches at 8 bases. From germline, CDR1 is SGHRS and CDR2 YFSETQ. CDR3 length: 16 amino acids. J lost 4 bases, V lost 2 bases, and 7 bases had no gene match.

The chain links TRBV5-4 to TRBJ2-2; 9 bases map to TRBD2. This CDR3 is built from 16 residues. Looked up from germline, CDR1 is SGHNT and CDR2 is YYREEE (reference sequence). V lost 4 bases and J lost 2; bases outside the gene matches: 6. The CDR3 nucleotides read TGTGCCAGCAGCGGGGAGGGACTAGCTAACACCGGGGAGCTGTTTTTT. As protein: CASSGEGLANTGELFF.

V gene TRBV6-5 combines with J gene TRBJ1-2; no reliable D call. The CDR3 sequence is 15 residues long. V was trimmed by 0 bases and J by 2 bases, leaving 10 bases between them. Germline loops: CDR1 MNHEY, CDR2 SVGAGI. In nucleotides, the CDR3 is TGTGCCAGCAGTTACTCGCAGAAATCAAACTATGGCTACACCTTC. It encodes CASSYSQKSNYGYTF.

The DNA for the CDR3 is TGTGCCAGTCGGACAGGGGTGGGCTACGAGCAGTACTTC. Protein sequence: CASRTGVGYEQYF. The rearrangement joins TRBV2 to TRBJ2-7, with TRBD1 identical over 9 bases. Germline V CDR1 and CDR2: SNHLY, FYNNEI. The V segment lost 9 bases and the J segment 3 bases; nucleotides outside the gene matches: 6. This CDR3 is built from 13 residues. Full variable domain (outside the CDR3, taken from reference TRBV2 and TRBJ2-7): EPEVTQTPSHQVTQMGQEVILRCVPISNHLYFYWYRQILGQKVEFLVSFYNNEISEKSEIFDDQFSVERPDGSNFTLKIRSTKLEDSAMYFCASRTGVGYEQYFGPGTRLTVT.

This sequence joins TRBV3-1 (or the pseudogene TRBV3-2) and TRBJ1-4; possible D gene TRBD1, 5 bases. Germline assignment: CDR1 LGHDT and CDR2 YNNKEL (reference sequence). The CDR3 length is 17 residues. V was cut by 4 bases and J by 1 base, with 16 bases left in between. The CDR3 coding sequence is TGTGCCAGCAGCCCCCGTTCGTCAGGGCGAACTAATGAAAAACTGTTTTTT. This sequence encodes CASSPRSSGRTNEKLFF.

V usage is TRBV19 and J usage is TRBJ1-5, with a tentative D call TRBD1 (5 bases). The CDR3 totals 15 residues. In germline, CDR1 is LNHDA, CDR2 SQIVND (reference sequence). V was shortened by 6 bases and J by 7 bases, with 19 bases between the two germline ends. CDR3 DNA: TGTGCCAGTAGCCCCTTTGCGGGGGAATCGCAGCCCCAGCATTTT. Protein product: CASSPFAGESQPQHF. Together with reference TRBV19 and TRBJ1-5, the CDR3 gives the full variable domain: DGGITQSPKYLFRKEGQNVTLSCEQNLNHDAMYWYRQDPGQGLRLIYYSQIVNDFQKGDIAEGYSVSREKKESFPLTVTSAQKNPTAFYLCASSPFAGESQPQHFGDGTRLSIL.

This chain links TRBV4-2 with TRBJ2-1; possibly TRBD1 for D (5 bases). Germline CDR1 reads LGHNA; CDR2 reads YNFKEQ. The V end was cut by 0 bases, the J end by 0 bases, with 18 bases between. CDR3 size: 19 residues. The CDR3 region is CASSQDLGLDRISYNEQFF. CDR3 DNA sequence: TGTGCCAGCAGCCAAGATCTGGGGCTGGACCGGATCTCCTACAATGAGCAGTTCTTC.

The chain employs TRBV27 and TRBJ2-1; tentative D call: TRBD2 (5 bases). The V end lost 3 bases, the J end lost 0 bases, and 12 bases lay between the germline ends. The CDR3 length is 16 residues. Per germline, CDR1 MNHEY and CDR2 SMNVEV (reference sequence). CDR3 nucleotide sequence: TGTGCCAGCAGTTTGGACTTACCTTCCTCCTACAATGAGCAGTTCTTC. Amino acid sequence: CASSLDLPSSYNEQFF.

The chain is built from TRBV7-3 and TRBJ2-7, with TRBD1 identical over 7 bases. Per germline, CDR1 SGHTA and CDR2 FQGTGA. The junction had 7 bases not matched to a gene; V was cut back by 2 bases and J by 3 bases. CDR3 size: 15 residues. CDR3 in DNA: TGTGCCAGCAGCTTACTCCCAGGGGGAATCTACGAGCAGTACTTC. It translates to CASSLLPGGIYEQYF.

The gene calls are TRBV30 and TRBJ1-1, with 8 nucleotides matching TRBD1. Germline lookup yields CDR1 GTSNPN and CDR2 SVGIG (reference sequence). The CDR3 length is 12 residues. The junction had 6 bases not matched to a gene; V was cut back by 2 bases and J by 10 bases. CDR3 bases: TGTGCCTGGAGTTCTCTGGACAGGGCAGCTTTCTTT. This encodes CAWSSLDRAAFF.

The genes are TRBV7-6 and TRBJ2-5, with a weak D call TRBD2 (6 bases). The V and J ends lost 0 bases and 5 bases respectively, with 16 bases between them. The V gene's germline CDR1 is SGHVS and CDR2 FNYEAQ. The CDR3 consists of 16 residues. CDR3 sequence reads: CASSLARGGQRETQYF. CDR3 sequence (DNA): TGTGCCAGCAGCTTAGCGAGGGGAGGTCAGAGGGAGACCCAGTACTTC.

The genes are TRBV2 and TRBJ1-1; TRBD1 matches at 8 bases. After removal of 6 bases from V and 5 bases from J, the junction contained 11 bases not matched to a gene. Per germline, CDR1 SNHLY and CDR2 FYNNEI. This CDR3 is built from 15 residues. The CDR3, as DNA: TGTGCCAGCAGAAAGACAGGGGCAGGGGGGACTGAAGCTTTCTTT. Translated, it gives CASRKTGAGGTEAFF.

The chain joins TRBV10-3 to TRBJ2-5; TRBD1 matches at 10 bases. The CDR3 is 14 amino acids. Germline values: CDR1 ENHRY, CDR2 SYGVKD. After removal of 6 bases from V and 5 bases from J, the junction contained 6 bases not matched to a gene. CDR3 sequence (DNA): TGTGCCATCAGGGAGACAGGGGGCGCCGAGACCCAGTACTTC. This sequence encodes CAIRETGGAETQYF.

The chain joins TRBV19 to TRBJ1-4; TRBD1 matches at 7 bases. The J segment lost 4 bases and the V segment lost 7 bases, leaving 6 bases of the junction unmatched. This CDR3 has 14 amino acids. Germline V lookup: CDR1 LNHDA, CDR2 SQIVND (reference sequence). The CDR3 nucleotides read TGTGCCAGTACCCCGGGACAGAATAATGAAAAACTGTTTTTT. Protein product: CASTPGQNNEKLFF. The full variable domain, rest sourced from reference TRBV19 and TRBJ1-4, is DGGITQSPKYLFRKEGQNVTLSCEQNLNHDAMYWYRQDPGQGLRLIYYSQIVNDFQKGDIAEGYSVSREKKESFPLTVTSAQKNPTAFYLCASTPGQNNEKLFFGSGTQLSVL.

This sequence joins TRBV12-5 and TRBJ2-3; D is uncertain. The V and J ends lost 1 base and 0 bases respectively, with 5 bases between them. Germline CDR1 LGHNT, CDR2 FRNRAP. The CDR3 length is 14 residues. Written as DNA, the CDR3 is TGTGCTAGTGGTTTGGGCCAGAGCACAGATACGCAGTATTTT. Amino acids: CASGLGQSTDTQYF. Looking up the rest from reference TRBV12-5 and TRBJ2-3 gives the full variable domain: DARVTQTPRHKVTEMGQEVTMRCQPILGHNTVFWYRQTMMQGLELLAYFRNRAPLDDSGMPKDRFSAEMPDATLATLKIQPSEPRDSAVYFCASGLGQSTDTQYFGPGTRLTVL.

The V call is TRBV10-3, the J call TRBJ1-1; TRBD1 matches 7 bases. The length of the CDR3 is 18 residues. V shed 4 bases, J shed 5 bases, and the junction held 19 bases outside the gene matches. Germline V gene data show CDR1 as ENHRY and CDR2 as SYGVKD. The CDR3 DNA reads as TGTGCCATCAGTGTTTTTCGGGACAGAGGAGCCTCCGAGACTGAAGCTTTCTTT. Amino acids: CAISVFRDRGASETEAFF.

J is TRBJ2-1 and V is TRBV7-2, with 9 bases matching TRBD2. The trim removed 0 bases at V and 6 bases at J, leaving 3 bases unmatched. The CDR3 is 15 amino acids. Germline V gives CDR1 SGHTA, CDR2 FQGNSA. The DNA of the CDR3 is TGTGCCAGCAGCTTAGCGCTAGCGGGATTCAATGAGCAGTTCTTC. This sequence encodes CASSLALAGFNEQFF.

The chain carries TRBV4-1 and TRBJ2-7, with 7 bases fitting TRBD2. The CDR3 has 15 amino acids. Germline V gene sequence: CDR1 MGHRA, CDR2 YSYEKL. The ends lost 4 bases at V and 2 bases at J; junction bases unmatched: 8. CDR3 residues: CASSPGGGSTYEQYF. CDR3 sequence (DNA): TGCGCCAGCAGCCCGGGAGGCGGCTCGACCTACGAGCAGTACTTC.